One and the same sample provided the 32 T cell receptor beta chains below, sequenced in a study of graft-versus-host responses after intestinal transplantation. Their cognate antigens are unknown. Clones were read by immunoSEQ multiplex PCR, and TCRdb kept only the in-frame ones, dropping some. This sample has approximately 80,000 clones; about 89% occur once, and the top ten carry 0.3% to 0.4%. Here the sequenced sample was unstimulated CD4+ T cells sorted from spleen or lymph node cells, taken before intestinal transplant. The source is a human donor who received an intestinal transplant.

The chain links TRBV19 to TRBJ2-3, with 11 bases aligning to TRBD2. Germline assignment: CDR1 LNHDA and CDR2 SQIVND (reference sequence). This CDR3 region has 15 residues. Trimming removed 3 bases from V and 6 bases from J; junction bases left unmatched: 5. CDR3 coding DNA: TGTGCCAGTAGTATTATGACTAGCGGGATGGATACGCAGTATTTT. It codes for CASSIMTSGMDTQYF. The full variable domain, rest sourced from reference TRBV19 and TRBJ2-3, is DGGITQSPKYLFRKEGQNVTLSCEQNLNHDAMYWYRQDPGQGLRLIYYSQIVNDFQKGDIAEGYSVSREKKESFPLTVTSAQKNPTAFYLCASSIMTSGMDTQYFGPGTRLTVL.

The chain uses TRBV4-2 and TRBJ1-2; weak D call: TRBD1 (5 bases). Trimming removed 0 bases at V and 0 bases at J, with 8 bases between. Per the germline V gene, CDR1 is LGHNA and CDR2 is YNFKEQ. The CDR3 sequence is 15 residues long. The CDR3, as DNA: TGTGCCAGCAGCCAAGAGCAGGGCCCTAACTATGGCTACACCTTC. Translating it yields CASSQEQGPNYGYTF.

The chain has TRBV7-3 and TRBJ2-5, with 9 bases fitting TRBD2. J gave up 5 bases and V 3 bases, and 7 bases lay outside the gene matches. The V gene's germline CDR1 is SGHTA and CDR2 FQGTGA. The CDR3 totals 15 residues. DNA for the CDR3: TGTGCCAGCAGCTTTGGCGGGGGGGAGGGGGAGACCCAGTACTTC. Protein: CASSFGGGEGETQYF.

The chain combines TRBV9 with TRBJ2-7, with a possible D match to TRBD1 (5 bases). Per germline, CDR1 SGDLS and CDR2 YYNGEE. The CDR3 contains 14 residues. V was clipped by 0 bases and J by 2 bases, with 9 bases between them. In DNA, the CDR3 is TGTGCCAGCAGCGTAGATGCAGGGCCCTACGAGCAGTACTTC. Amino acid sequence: CASSVDAGPYEQYF. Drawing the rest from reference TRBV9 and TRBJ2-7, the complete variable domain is DSGVTQTPKHLITATGQRVTLRCSPRSGDLSVYWYQQSLDQGLQFLIQYYNGEERAKGNILERFSAQQFPDLHSELNLSSLELGDSALYFCASSVDAGPYEQYFGPGTRLTVT.

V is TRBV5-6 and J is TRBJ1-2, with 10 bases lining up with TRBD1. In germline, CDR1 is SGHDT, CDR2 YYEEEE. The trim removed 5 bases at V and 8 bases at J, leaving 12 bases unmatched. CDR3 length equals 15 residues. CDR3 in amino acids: CASRWTGTGAFGYTF. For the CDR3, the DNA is TGTGCCAGCAGATGGACCGGGACAGGGGCCTTCGGCTACACCTTC.

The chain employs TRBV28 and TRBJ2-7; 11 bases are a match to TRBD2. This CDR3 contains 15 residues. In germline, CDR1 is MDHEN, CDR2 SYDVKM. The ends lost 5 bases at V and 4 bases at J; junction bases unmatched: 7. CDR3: CASSPTSGGRYEQYF. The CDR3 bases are TGTGCCAGCAGTCCCACTAGCGGGGGTCGATACGAGCAGTACTTC.

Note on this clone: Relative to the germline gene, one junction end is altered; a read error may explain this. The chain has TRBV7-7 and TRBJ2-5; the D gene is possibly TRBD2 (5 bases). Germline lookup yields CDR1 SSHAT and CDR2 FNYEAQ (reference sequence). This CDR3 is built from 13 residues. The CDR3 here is CASSPLEQETQYF. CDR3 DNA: TGTGCTAGCAGCCCACTAGAGCAAGAGACCCAGTACTTC.

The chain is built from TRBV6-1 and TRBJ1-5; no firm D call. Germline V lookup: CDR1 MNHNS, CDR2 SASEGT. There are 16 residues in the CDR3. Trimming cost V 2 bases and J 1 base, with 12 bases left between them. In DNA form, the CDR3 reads TGTGCCAGCAGTGAAAGTGCAAGCTGGAGCAATCAGCCCCAGCATTTT. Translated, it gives CASSESASWSNQPQHF.

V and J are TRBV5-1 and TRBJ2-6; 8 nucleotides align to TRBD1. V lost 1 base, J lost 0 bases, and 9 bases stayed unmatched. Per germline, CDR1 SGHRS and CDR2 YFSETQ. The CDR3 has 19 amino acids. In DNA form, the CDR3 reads TGCGCCAGCAGCTTGATGACAGGGGACCGATCCTCTGGGGCCAACGTCCTGACTTTC. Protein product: CASSLMTGDRSSGANVLTF.

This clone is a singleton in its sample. The CDR3: CASSFKFGSPHNEQFF. The CDR3 region has the DNA TGTGCCAGCAGTTTCAAGTTTGGGAGTCCCCACAATGAGCAGTTCTTC. The chain uses TRBV28 and TRBJ2-1; TRBD2 is a possible D gene (5 bases). Trimming removed 3 bases from V and 5 bases from J, with 17 bases in between. The CDR3 has 16 amino acids. CDR1 MDHEN and CDR2 SYDVKM come from the germline V gene.

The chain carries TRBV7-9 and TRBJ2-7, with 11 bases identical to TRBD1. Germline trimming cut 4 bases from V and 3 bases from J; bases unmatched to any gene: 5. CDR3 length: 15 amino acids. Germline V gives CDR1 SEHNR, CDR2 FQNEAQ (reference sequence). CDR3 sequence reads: CASSSGGTGGYEQYF. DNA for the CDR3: TGTGCCAGCAGCTCAGGTGGGACAGGGGGCTACGAGCAGTACTTC.

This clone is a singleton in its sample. CDR3 loop: CASSPSGFSYEQYF. CDR3 nucleotides: TGTGCCAGCAGCCCAAGCGGATTCTCCTACGAGCAGTACTTC. J is TRBJ2-7 and V is TRBV9, with D possibly being TRBD2 (5 bases). This CDR3 comprises 14 residues. Germline assignment: CDR1 SGDLS and CDR2 YYNGEE. The V end lost 4 bases, the J end lost 0 bases, and 11 bases lay between the germline ends.

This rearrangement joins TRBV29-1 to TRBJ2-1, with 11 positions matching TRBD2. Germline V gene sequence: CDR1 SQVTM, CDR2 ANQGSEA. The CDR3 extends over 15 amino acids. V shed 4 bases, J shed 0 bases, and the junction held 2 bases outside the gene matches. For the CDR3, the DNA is TGCAGCGTTGGAGGGACTAGCGGCTCCTACAATGAGCAGTTCTTC. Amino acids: CSVGGTSGSYNEQFF.

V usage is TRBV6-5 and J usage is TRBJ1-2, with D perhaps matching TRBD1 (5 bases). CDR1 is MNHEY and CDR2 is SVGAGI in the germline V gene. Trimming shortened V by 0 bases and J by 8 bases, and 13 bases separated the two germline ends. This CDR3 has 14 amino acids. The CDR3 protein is CASSYSNRLGGYTF. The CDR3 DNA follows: TGTGCCAGCAGTTACTCGAACAGGCTGGGCGGCTACACCTTC.

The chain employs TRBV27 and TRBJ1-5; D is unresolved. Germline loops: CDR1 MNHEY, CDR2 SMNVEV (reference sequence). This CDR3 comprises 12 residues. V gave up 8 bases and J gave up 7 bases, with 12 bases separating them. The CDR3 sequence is CASGGVGQPQHF. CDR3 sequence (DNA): TGTGCCAGCGGCGGGGTCGGACAGCCCCAGCATTTT.

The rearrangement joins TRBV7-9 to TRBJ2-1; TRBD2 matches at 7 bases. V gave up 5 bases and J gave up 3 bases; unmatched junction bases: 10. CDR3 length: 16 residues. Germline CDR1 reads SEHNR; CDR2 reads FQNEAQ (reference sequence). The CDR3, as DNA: TGTGCCAGCAGCCTTAGGGGCGGGAGTGGCTACAATGAGCAGTTCTTC. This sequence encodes CASSLRGGSGYNEQFF.

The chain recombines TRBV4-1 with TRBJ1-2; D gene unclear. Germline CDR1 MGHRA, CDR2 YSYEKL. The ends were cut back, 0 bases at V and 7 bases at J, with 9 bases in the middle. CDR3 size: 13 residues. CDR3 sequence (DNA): TGCGCCAGCAGCCAAGACGAAGGCGGTGGCTACACCTTC. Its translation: CASSQDEGGGYTF.

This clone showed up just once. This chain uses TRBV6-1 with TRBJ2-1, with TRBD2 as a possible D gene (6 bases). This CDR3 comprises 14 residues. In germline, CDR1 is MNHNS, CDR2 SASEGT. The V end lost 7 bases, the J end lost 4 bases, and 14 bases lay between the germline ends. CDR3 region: CASKPGGKYNEQFF. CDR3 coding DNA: TGTGCCAGCAAACCCGGGGGTAAATACAATGAGCAGTTCTTC.

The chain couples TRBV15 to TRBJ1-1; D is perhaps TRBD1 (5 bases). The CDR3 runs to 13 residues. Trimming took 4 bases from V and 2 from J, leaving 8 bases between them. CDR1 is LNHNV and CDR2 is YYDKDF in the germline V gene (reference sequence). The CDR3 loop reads CATSKQGNTEAFF. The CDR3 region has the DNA TGTGCCACCAGCAAGCAGGGTAACACTGAAGCTTTCTTT. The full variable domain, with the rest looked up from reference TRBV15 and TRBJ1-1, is DAMVIQNPRYQVTQFGKPVTLSCSQTLNHNVMYWYQQKSSQAPKLLFHYYDKDFNNEADTPDNFQSRRPNTSFCFLDIRSPGLGDTAMYLCATSKQGNTEAFFGQGTRLTVV.

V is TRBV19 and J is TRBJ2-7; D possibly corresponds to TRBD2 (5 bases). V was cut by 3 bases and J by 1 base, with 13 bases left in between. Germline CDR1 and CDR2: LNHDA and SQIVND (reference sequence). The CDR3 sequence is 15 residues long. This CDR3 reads CASSIGVAPSYEQYF. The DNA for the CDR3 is TGTGCCAGTAGTATCGGGGTAGCACCTTCCTACGAGCAGTACTTC. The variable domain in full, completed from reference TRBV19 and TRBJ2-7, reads DGGITQSPKYLFRKEGQNVTLSCEQNLNHDAMYWYRQDPGQGLRLIYYSQIVNDFQKGDIAEGYSVSREKKESFPLTVTSAQKNPTAFYLCASSIGVAPSYEQYFGPGTRLTVT.

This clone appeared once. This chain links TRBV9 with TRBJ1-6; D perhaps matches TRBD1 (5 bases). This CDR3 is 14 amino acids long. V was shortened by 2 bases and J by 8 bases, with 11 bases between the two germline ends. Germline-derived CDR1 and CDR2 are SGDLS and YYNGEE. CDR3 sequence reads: CASSVDPRDSPLHF. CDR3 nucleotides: TGTGCCAGCAGCGTCGACCCCAGGGATTCACCCCTCCACTTT.

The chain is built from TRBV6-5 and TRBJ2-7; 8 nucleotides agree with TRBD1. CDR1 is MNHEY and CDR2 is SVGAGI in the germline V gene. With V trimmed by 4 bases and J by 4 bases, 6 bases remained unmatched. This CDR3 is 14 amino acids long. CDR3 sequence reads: CASSSQGQVYEQYF. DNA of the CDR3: TGTGCCAGCAGTTCCCAGGGACAGGTGTACGAGCAGTACTTC.

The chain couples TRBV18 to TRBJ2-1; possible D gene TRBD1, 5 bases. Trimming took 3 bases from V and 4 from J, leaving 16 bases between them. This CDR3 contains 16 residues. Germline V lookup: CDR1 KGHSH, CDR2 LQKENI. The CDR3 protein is CASSPPVGPRYNEQFF. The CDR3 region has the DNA TGTGCCAGCTCACCTCCCGTGGGGCCCCGTTACAATGAGCAGTTCTTC.

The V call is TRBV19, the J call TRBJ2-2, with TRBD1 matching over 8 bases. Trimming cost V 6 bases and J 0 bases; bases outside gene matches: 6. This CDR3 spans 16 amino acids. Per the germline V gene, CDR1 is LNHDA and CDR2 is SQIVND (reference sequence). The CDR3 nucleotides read TGTGCCAGTAGCCGCAACAGGGGGTCGAACACCGGGGAGCTGTTTTTT. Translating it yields CASSRNRGSNTGELFF.

CDR3 nucleotide sequence: TGTGCCAGCAGCTTAGGGACAGGGGCCAGTTATGGCTACACCTTC. The encoded protein is CASSLGTGASYGYTF. The chain links TRBV7-8 to TRBJ1-2, with 9 bases fitting TRBD1. Germline CDR1 and CDR2: SGHVS and FQNEAQ. The CDR3 contains 15 residues. V gave up 1 base and J gave up 5 bases; unmatched junction bases: 5.

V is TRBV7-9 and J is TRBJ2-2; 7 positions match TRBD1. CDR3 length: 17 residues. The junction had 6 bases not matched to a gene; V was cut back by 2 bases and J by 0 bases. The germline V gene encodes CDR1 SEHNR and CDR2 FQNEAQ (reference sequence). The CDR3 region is CASSLRQGVANTGELFF. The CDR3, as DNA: TGTGCCAGCAGCTTACGACAGGGAGTGGCGAACACCGGGGAGCTGTTTTTT.

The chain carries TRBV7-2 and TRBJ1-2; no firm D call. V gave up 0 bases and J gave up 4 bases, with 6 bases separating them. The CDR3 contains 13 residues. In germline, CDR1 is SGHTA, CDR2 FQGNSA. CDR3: CASSLAEGYGYTF. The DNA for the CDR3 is TGTGCCAGCAGCTTAGCCGAGGGCTATGGCTACACCTTC.

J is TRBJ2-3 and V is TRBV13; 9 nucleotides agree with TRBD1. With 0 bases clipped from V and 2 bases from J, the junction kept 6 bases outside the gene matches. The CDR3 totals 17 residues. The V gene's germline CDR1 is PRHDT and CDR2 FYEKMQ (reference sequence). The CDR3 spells CASSLGVQGAFTDTQYF. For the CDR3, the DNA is TGTGCCAGCAGCTTAGGGGTACAGGGGGCATTCACAGATACGCAGTATTTT.

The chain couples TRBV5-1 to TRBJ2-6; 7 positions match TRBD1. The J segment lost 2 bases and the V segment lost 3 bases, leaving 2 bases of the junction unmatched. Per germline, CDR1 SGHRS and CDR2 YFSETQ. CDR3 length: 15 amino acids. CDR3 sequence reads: CASSSQGAGANVLTF. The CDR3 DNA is TGCGCCAGCAGCTCGCAGGGGGCTGGGGCCAACGTCCTGACTTTC.

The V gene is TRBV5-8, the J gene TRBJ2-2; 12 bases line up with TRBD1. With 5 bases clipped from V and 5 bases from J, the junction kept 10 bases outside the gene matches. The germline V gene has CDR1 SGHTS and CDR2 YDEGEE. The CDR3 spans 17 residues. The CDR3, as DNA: TGTGCCAGCAGTCTCCTTGGGGGACAGGGGGCGACCGGGGAGCTGTTTTTT. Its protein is CASSLLGGQGATGELFF.

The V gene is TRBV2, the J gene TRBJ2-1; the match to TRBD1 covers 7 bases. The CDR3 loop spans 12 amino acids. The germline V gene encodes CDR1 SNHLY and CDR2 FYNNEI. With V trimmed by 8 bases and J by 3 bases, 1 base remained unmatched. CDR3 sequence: CASWDSYNEQFF. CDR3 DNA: TGTGCCAGCTGGGACAGCTACAATGAGCAGTTCTTC. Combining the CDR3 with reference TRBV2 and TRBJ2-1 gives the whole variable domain EPEVTQTPSHQVTQMGQEVILRCVPISNHLYFYWYRQILGQKVEFLVSFYNNEISEKSEIFDDQFSVERPDGSNFTLKIRSTKLEDSAMYFCASWDSYNEQFFGPGTRLTVL.

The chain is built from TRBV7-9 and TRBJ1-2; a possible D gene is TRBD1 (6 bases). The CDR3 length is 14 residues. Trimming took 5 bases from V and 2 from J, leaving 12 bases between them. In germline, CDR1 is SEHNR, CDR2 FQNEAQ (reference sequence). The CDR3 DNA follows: TGTGCCAGCAGCCAGCCCAGGGGCAACTATGGCTACACCTTC. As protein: CASSQPRGNYGYTF.